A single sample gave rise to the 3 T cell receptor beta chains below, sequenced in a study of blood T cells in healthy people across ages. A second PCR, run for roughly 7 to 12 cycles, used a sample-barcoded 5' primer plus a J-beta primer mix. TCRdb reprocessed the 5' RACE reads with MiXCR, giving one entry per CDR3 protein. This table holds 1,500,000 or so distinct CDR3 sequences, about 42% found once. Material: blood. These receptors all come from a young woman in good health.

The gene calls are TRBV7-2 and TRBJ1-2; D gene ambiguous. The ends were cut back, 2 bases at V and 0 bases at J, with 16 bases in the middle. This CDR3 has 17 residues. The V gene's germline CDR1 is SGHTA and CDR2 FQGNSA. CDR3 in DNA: TGTGCCAGCAGCTTAAGCGGAGCCGGTTCAGCTAACTATGGCTACACCTTC. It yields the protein CASSLSGAGSANYGYTF. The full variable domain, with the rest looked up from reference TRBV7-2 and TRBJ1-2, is GAGVSQSPSNKVTEKGKDVELRCDPISGHTALYWYRQSLGQGLEFLIYFQGNSAPDKSGLPSDRFSAERTGGSVSTLTIQRTQQEDSAVYLCASSLSGAGSANYGYTFGSGTRLTVV.

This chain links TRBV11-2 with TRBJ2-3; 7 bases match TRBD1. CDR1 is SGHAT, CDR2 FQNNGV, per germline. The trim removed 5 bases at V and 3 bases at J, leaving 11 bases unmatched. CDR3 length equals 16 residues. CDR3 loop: CASSTYRGVRTDTQYF. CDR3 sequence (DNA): TGTGCCAGCAGCACGTACAGGGGAGTAAGAACAGATACGCAGTATTTT.

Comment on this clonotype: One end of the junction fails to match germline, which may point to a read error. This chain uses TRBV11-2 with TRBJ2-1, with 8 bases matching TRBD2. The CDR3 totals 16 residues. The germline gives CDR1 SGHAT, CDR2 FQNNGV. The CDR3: CAGRVAGISSYNEQFF. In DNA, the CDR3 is TGTGCCGGCAGGGTAGCGGGGATTAGCTCCTACAATGAGCAGTTCTTC.